Following are 5 T cell receptor beta chains from one sample sequenced in a study of regulatory T cells in long-lasting Graves disease. Indicated time point: newly diagnosed GD, antithyroid drugs for less than 3 months. The authors made the TCR library using RNA they extracted from PBMCs. CDR3-region Arm-PCR and iRepertoire HTBI primers produced the TCR beta libraries. From the multiplex PCR reads, TCRdb called clonotypes with MiXCR, one entry per CDR3 protein. The sample lists 410,000 or so distinct CDR3 sequences; more than 13% were seen once. The sample was also linked to a second study, of T cells in Graves' hyperthyroidism and ophthalmopathy.

The sequencing used peripheral blood mononuclear cells (PBMCs), collected at new diagnosis, from a patient treated with antithyroid drugs. Source of these receptors: a woman younger than 45 with Graves disease.

This clonotype occurred once. The CDR3 reads CASSSRTGQNQPQHF. DNA for the CDR3: TGTGCCAGCAGTTCACGGACAGGGCAAAATCAGCCCCAGCATTTT. The chain has TRBV12-3 or TRBV12-4 and TRBJ1-5; 8 bases agree with TRBD1. V was clipped by 4 bases and J by 4 bases; unmatched bases: 6. This CDR3 spans 15 amino acids.

The table lists this clonotype with many counts. This rearrangement joins TRBV9 to TRBJ2-3, with D unresolved. V was cut by 0 bases and J by 4 bases, with 12 bases left in between. This CDR3 has 15 residues. Germline values: CDR1 SGDLS, CDR2 YYNGEE. This CDR3 is CASSVDISGADTQYF. CDR3 DNA sequence: TGTGCCAGCAGCGTAGATATCTCTGGGGCAGATACGCAGTATTTT.

The genes are TRBV30 and TRBJ2-3, with D possibly being TRBD2 (6 bases). The ends were cut back, 1 base at V and 9 bases at J, with 11 bases in the middle. The CDR3 extends over 12 amino acids. Germline V lookup: CDR1 GTSNPN, CDR2 SVGIG (reference sequence). The chain's CDR3 is CAWSGRVNTQYF. In DNA form, the CDR3 reads TGTGCCTGGAGTGGGAGGGTCAACACGCAGTATTTT.

This clonotype appeared a few times. The gene calls are TRBV12-3 or TRBV12-4 and TRBJ1-1; D uncertain. The V gene lost 5 bases and the J gene lost 0 bases, with 10 bases spanning the gap. This CDR3 has 14 amino acids. CDR3 sequence: CASSHGRMNTEAFF. The CDR3 DNA reads as TGTGCCAGCAGTCACGGACGGATGAACACTGAAGCTTTCTTT.

The sample holds many counts of this clonotype. The CDR3 DNA reads TGTGCCAGCAGTGACCATGCCGGGACAGGACAAGAGACCCAGTACTTC. It yields the protein CASSDHAGTGQETQYF. The chain recombines TRBV25-1 with TRBJ2-5; TRBD1 aligns across 8 bases. The junction had 8 bases not matched to a gene; V was cut back by 3 bases and J by 2 bases. Germline CDR1 is MGHDK and CDR2 is SYGVNS. The CDR3 runs 16 residues.